Below, 15 T cell receptor beta chains from the same sample are listed, as sequenced in a study of shared clonotypes between healthy human individuals. The naive CD8 subset, CD45RO-negative cells positively selected for CCR7, excluded terminally differentiated effector memory CD45RA+ cells. Produced via immunoSEQ multiplex PCR; TCRdb's table is partial and in-frame only. The repertoire includes some 2 million clones, roughly 94% of them detected once, and more than 0.95% sits in the top ten. Sequencing was done on a sample of naive CD8+ T cells sorted from blood. These receptors all stem from a young man in good health.

The chain carries TRBV2 and TRBJ2-7, with 10 bases fitting TRBD2. Germline loops: CDR1 SNHLY, CDR2 FYNNEI. There are 16 residues in the CDR3. Trimming removed 3 bases from V and 0 bases from J; junction bases left unmatched: 5. The CDR3 coding sequence is TGTGCCAGCAGTGATCTACTAGCGGGGAGCTCCTACGAGCAGTACTTC. Translation gives CASSDLLAGSSYEQYF. Full variable domain (outside the CDR3, taken from reference TRBV2 and TRBJ2-7): EPEVTQTPSHQVTQMGQEVILRCVPISNHLYFYWYRQILGQKVEFLVSFYNNEISEKSEIFDDQFSVERPDGSNFTLKIRSTKLEDSAMYFCASSDLLAGSSYEQYFGPGTRLTVT.

The chain employs TRBV29-1 and TRBJ1-2; weak D call: TRBD1 (6 bases). Germline CDR1 is SQVTM and CDR2 is ANQGSEA. The CDR3 spans 12 residues. V lost 5 bases and J lost 3, with 10 bases in between. Here the CDR3 DNA reads TGCAGCGTTCCCGACAGGTACTATGGCTACACCTTC. Its translation: CSVPDRYYGYTF.

The rearrangement links TRBV7-9 to TRBJ2-2, with D perhaps being TRBD1 or TRBD2 (5 bases each). The germline V gene has CDR1 SEHNR and CDR2 FQNEAQ (reference sequence). The V gene lost 5 bases and the J gene lost 2 bases, with 9 bases spanning the gap. The CDR3 runs 14 residues. CDR3 sequence reads: CASSAGANTGELFF. CDR3 in DNA: TGTGCCAGCAGCGCCGGGGCCAACACCGGGGAGCTGTTTTTT.

This chain uses TRBV2 with TRBJ2-3; 13 positions match TRBD2. CDR3 length: 18 residues. J lost 6 bases, V lost 8 bases, and 17 bases had no gene match. Germline V gene lookup returns CDR1 SNHLY and CDR2 FYNNEI. The CDR3 DNA is TGTGCCAGCGCTCCGGGACTAGCGGGGTCCCTCCCGGGGGATACGCAGTATTTT. Translating it yields CASAPGLAGSLPGDTQYF.

The chain recombines TRBV21-1 with TRBJ2-1; TRBD2 is the table's D call, not checked against the DNA. TRBV21-1 is labeled a pseudogene. The CDR3 runs 16 residues. CDR3 residues: CASSKGGSGIRDEQFF. The CDR3, as DNA: TGTGCCAGCAGCAAAGGAGGTAGCGGGATACGAGATGAGCAGTTCTTC.

Points on this clone: The same CDR3 can be traced to other DNA sequences in this sample. The genes are TRBV4-1 and TRBJ1-1; the D gene is possibly TRBD1 (6 bases). The CDR3 has 15 amino acids. Per germline, CDR1 MGHRA and CDR2 YSYEKL. The germline V and J ends were trimmed by 1 base and 2 bases, with 11 bases remaining between them. The CDR3 region has the DNA TGCGCCAGCAGCCAAGTTGGGACACTTAACACTGAAGCTTTCTTT. It encodes CASSQVGTLNTEAFF.

In DNA form, the CDR3 reads TGTGCTAGTGGTTTGGGCCCTAGCGGGATGGTCGGGGAGCTGTTTTTT. Its protein is CASGLGPSGMVGELFF. V gene TRBV12-5 combines with J gene TRBJ2-2; 9 nucleotides line up with TRBD2. Germline CDR1 and CDR2: LGHNT and FRNRAP. The V segment lost 1 base and the J segment 7 bases; nucleotides outside the gene matches: 7. The CDR3 totals 16 residues.

The rearrangement joins TRBV7-2 to TRBJ2-5; TRBD2 might be the D (6 bases). With 0 bases removed from V and 4 bases from J, the gap between germline ends came to 18 bases. The CDR3 runs to 17 residues. CDR1 is SGHTA and CDR2 is FQGNSA in the germline V gene. The chain's CDR3 is CASSLAPLGWEVETQYF. The CDR3 DNA is TGTGCCAGCAGCTTAGCGCCTCTAGGGTGGGAGGTAGAGACCCAGTACTTC.

Here the CDR3 reads CASSFGGANEQFF. The CDR3 bases are TGTGCCAGCAGTTTTGGGGGGGCCAATGAGCAGTTCTTC. The rearrangement uses TRBV27 and TRBJ2-1; D perhaps matches TRBD2 (7 bases). From germline, CDR1 is MNHEY and CDR2 SMNVEV (reference sequence). CDR3 length: 13 residues. The V gene lost 3 bases and the J gene lost 6 bases, with 9 bases spanning the gap.

Notes on this clone: Germline is not matched at one junction end, which may reflect a read error. The J gene is TRBJ2-3, the V gene TRBV4-1; 9 bases line up with TRBD2. The CDR3 runs 16 residues. Germline assignment: CDR1 MGHRA and CDR2 YSYEKL. The CDR3 sequence is CAGSQDVPSGIHTQYF. Here the CDR3 DNA reads TGCGCCGGCAGCCAAGATGTTCCTAGCGGGATACATACGCAGTATTTT.

The chain carries TRBV11-3 and TRBJ2-1; the D is unclear. Trimming removed 1 base at V and 7 bases at J, with 8 bases between. There are 13 residues in the CDR3. Germline CDR1 SGHNT, CDR2 YENEEA. The CDR3 sequence is CASSLATLNEQFF. CDR3 in DNA: TGTGCCAGCAGCTTAGCGACTTTGAATGAGCAGTTCTTC. The variable domain in full, with the rest retrieved from reference TRBV11-3 and TRBJ2-1, is EAGVVQSPRYKIIEKKQPVAFWCNPISGHNTLYWYLQNLGQGPELLIRYENEEAVDDSQLPKDRFSAERLKGVDSTLKIQPAELGDSAVYLCASSLATLNEQFFGPGTRLTVL.

The rearrangement uses TRBV10-3 and TRBJ2-1; D gene uncertain. V was cut by 2 bases and J by 0 bases, with 8 bases left in between. This CDR3 comprises 15 residues. Germline CDR1 is ENHRY and CDR2 is SYGVKD. Here the CDR3 reads CAISERVGSYNEQFF. The DNA of the CDR3 is TGTGCCATCAGTGAGCGGGTTGGCTCCTACAATGAGCAGTTCTTC.

This chain joins TRBV14 and TRBJ1-2; 9 nucleotides agree with TRBD1. With 4 bases clipped from V and 8 bases from J, the junction kept 5 bases outside the gene matches. CDR1 and CDR2 from the germline V gene are SGHDN and FVKESK. CDR3 length: 13 amino acids. CDR3 nucleotide sequence: TGTGCCAGCAGCCCCGGACAGGGGTGGGGCTACACCTTC. Amino acid sequence: CASSPGQGWGYTF.

V usage is TRBV5-4 and J usage is TRBJ2-1, with 11 bases aligning to TRBD2. Germline lookup yields CDR1 SGHNT and CDR2 YYREEE (reference sequence). The J segment lost 12 bases and the V segment lost 0 bases, leaving 14 bases of the junction unmatched. The CDR3 contains 17 residues. In nucleotides, the CDR3 is TGTGCCAGCAGCTTGGATTCCCCCCTAGCGGGGGGTTATGGGCAGTTCTTC. The encoded protein is CASSLDSPLAGGYGQFF.

V is TRBV4-3 and J is TRBJ2-7; perhaps TRBD1 as D (8 bases). Trimming took 3 bases from V and 5 from J, leaving 17 bases between them. Germline CDR1 is LGHNA and CDR2 is YSLEER. CDR3 length equals 15 residues. CDR3 loop: CASSHLTGEGHEQYF. In DNA form, the CDR3 reads TGCGCCAGCAGCCACCTGACAGGGGAGGGCCACGAGCAGTACTTC.